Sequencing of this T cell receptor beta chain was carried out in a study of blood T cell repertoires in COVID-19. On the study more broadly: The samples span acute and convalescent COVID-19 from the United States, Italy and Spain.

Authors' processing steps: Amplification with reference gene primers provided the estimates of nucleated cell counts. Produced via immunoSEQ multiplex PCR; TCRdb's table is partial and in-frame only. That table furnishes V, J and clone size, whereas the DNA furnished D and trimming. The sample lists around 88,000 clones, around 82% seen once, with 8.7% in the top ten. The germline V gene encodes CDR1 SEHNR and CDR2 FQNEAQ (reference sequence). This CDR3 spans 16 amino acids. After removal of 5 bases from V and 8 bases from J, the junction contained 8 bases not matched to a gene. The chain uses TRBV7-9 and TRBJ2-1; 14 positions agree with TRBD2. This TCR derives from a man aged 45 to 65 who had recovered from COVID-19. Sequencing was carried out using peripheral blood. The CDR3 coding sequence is TGTGCCAGCAGCAAGACTAGCGGGGGGGCCGACTATGAGCAGTTCTTC. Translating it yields CASSKTSGGADYEQFF.